The rows below give T cell receptor beta chains drawn from one sample of a study of shared clonotypes between healthy human individuals. TCRdb's copy holds only in-frame clones and misses some; the assay was immunoSEQ multiplex PCR. The table has millions of clones, approximately 93% seen once; the top ten hold about 0.41%. Source material: naive CD4+ T cells from PBMCs. The receptors originated from a man younger than 35 in good health. Some clones in this sample may be carry-over from other donors' samples. Both conserved end residues are part of each CDR3. A D gene is named only where the DNA matches it firmly. The size field is filled for only some rows; it gives once, few, many or a size class.

j_call clone_size d_call v_call cdr3_nt cdr3_aa
TRBJ2-5 NA TRBD2 TRBV5-1 TGCGCCAGCAGCCAGGGACTAGCGGGAGGGTCGTACCAAGAGACCCAGTACTTC CASSQGLAGGSYQETQYF
TRBJ1-1 NA NA TRBV7-9 TGTGCCAGCAGCTCACCGTCGTGGCCCGAGAGAATGAACACTGAAGCTTTCTTT CASSSPSWPERMNTEAFF
TRBJ1-3 NA NA TRBV30 TGTGCCTGGAGAGTCAGGGGCTCTGGAAACACCATATATTTT CAWRVRGSGNTIYF
TRBJ2-5 NA TRBD1 TRBV5-6 TGTGCCAGCAGCACCCAAGGACAGGGCCGAGAGACCCAGTACTTC CASSTQGQGRETQYF
TRBJ2-7 NA TRBD2 TRBV28 TGTGCCAGCAGCAAAACCAGGACTAGCGGAATCTACGAGCAGTACTTC CASSKTRTSGIYEQYF
TRBJ2-7 NA TRBD1 TRBV14 TGTGCCAGCAGCCAGGTACAGGGGGGTTTCTACGAGCAGTACTTC CASSQVQGGFYEQYF
TRBJ2-6 NA NA TRBV18 TGTGCCAGCTCACCACCGGCGCGCTCTGGGGCCAACGTCCTGACTTTC CASSPPARSGANVLTF
TRBJ2-7 NA TRBD1 TRBV28 TGTGCCAGCAGTTCCCCGGGACAGGGGGTATCCTACGAGCAGTACTTC CASSSPGQGVSYEQYF
TRBJ2-7 NA TRBD1 TRBV5-1 TGCGCCAGCAGCCCCGAAATTGGGACAGGCTACGAGCAGTACTTC CASSPEIGTGYEQYF
TRBJ1-2 NA NA TRBV6-1 TGTGCCAGCAGCGAGGAGGGTCAGTCGGGTGGCTACACCTTC CASSEEGQSGGYTF
TRBJ1-4 NA NA TRBV19 TGTGCCAGTAGTACTCTCTCACGGCCGGACAGCCACCTTGAAAAACTGTTTTTT CASSTLSRPDSHLEKLFF
TRBJ2-7 NA NA TRBV27 TGTGCCAGCAGTTTACGCCCCAGACTAGAGGGGTGGGGCGAGCAGTACTTC CASSLRPRLEGWGEQYF
TRBJ2-7 NA NA TRBV19 TGTGCCAGTAGTACCCCCAGCGGCCTCTCCTACGAGCAGTACTTC CASSTPSGLSYEQYF
TRBJ2-3 NA NA TRBV10-3 TGTGCCATCAGTGATATGGCTCGCGGGAGCACAGATACGCAGTATTTT CAISDMARGSTDTQYF
TRBJ2-2 NA TRBD2 TRBV30 TGTGCCTGGAGGGGCGGGAGGTACACCGGGGAGCTGTTTTTT CAWRGGRYTGELFF
TRBJ2-2 NA NA TRBV5-6 TGTGCCAGCAGTCACCGCGGGTTGAAAGGCACCGGGGAGCTGTTTTTT CASSHRGLKGTGELFF
TRBJ1-2 few NA TRBV28 TGTGCCAGCAGTTCACCCCAGGCTGGGGGCTACACCTTC CASSSPQAGGYTF
TRBJ1-1 NA NA TRBV27 TGTGCCAGCAGTTTGCGGGGCGCTGAAGCTTTCTTT CASSLRGAEAFF
TRBJ2-7 NA NA TRBV6-1 TGTGCCAGCAGTGAAGTGACGGCCCCATACGAGCAGTACTTC CASSEVTAPYEQYF
TRBJ1-1 few NA TRBV7-2 TGTGCCAGCAGCGAAGGACGGAACACTGAAGCTTTCTTT CASSEGRNTEAFF
TRBJ1-2 once NA TRBV25-1 TGTGCCAGCAGTAAAACGGGGTTGGGTCGAGGCTACACCTTC CASSKTGLGRGYTF
TRBJ2-5 once TRBD1 TRBV5-8 TGTGCCAGCAGCACGACAGGGTGGCAGACCCAGTACTTC CASSTTGWQTQYF
TRBJ1-1 NA NA TRBV7-2 TGTGCCAGCAGTTTAGCGCGGAGAGCACAGACGGCTTTCTTT CASSLARRAQTAFF
TRBJ2-3 NA NA TRBV12-5 TGTGCTAGTGGACCCTCGGGTGCAGATACGCAGTATTTT CASGPSGADTQYF
TRBJ2-3 NA NA TRBV10-3 TGTGCCATCAGTGTGGGGCTAACCACAGATACGCAGTATTTT CAISVGLTTDTQYF
TRBJ1-6 NA NA TRBV28 TGTGCCAGCAGAACACCCGGGGGCCTCCATTCACCCCTCCACTTT CASRTPGGLHSPLHF
TRBJ1-2 once TRBD1 TRBV6-5 TGTGCCAGCAGTCGGGACAGCCTCTATGGCTACACCTTC CASSRDSLYGYTF
TRBJ2-1 NA NA TRBV14 TGTGCCAGCAGCGAATTCTCAGGGGTTCATGAGCAGTTCTTC CASSEFSGVHEQFF
TRBJ2-1 NA NA TRBV10-1 TGCGCCAGCAGTGAGTCCTGGAACAGCTCCTACAATGAGCAGTTCTTC CASSESWNSSYNEQFF
TRBJ1-5 NA NA TRBV10-3 TGTGCCATCAGTGATCGGGGGTCCGGGCAGCCCCAGCATTTT CAISDRGSGQPQHF
TRBJ2-3 NA NA TRBV11-3 TGTGCCAGCAGCTCAATCCGGGACCCCGGAGATACGCAGTATTTT CASSSIRDPGDTQYF
TRBJ1-1 NA NA TRBV5-6 TGTGCCAGCAGCTTGGATTGGGGGGAGAGCACTGAAGCTTTCTTT CASSLDWGESTEAFF
TRBJ2-3 NA TRBD1 TRBV5-6 TGTGCCAGCAGCTTAAACAGGGGGCCCGCCGGGGGTACGCAGTATTTT CASSLNRGPAGGTQYF
TRBJ2-7 NA NA TRBV6-1 TGTGCCAGCCGACTCTTAAGCTACGAGCAGTACTTC CASRLLSYEQYF
TRBJ2-1 NA NA TRBV6-5 TGTGCCAGCAGTTACAGTGGGGCTAGCTCCTACAATGAGCAGTTCTTC CASSYSGASSYNEQFF
TRBJ2-4 NA TRBD1 TRBV7-9 TGTGCCAGCAGCACCTTGACAGGGTCACTCGACATTCAGTACTTC CASSTLTGSLDIQYF
TRBJ1-1 NA TRBD1 TRBV6-6 TGTGCCAGCAGACTCGACAGGGGGGAAGCTTTCTTT CASRLDRGEAFF
TRBJ2-1 NA TRBD1 TRBV7-9 TGTGCCAGCAGCCCGCCGGGACAGGGGGTAAATGAGCAGTTCTTC CASSPPGQGVNEQFF
TRBJ2-5 NA TRBD1 TRBV7-6 TGTGCCAGCAGCTTAGAGGAGGGTTGGACAGGGACGGGTCAGACTACCCAGTACTTC CASSLEEGWTGTGQTTQYF
TRBJ2-3 NA TRBD2 TRBV5-1 TGCGCCAGCAGCTTGTCCGGGCGGGAGGGCCCAACAGATACGCAGTATTTT CASSLSGREGPTDTQYF
TRBJ1-1 NA TRBD1 TRBV19 TGTGCCAGTAGTATGTGGACAGGGGTCCCTGAAGCTTTCTTT CASSMWTGVPEAFF
TRBJ1-1 NA NA TRBV7-2 TGTGCCAGCAGCTCATTGGGCCCAAGACTCTCTGGGAACACTGAAGCTTTCTTT CASSSLGPRLSGNTEAFF
TRBJ2-4 NA NA TRBV7-8 TGTGCCAGCATGCCCGCATCCGAAAACATTCAGTACTTC CASMPASENIQYF
TRBJ2-7 NA NA TRBV29-1 TGCAGCGTTATGGTGGGCGTTCCCTACGAGCAGTACTTC CSVMVGVPYEQYF
TRBJ1-2 NA NA TRBV30 TGTGCCTGGAGTTCACGGACAGCGGTCCGGTATGGCTACACCTTC CAWSSRTAVRYGYTF
TRBJ2-1 once TRBD2 TRBV28 TGTGCCAGCGGACTAGCGGGAGTCAATGAGCAGTTCTTC CASGLAGVNEQFF
TRBJ1-6 NA TRBD1 TRBV28 TGTGCCAGCAGTCCGGGACAGTATAATTCACCCCTCCACTTT CASSPGQYNSPLHF
TRBJ2-3 once NA TRBV5-1 TGCGCCAGCAGCTTGCGAGAGAACGCAGATACGCAGTATTTT CASSLRENADTQYF
TRBJ2-1 NA NA TRBV5-1 TGCGCCAGCAGCCTGGGGGACCTCAATGAGCAGTTCTTC CASSLGDLNEQFF
TRBJ2-3 NA NA TRBV18 TGTGCCAGCTCACCCCCCAGCACAGATACGCAGTATTTT CASSPPSTDTQYF
TRBJ1-5 NA NA TRBV4-2 TGTGCCAGCAGCCAAGATCCTAATCAGCCCCAGCATTTT CASSQDPNQPQHF
TRBJ1-1 NA TRBD1 TRBV28 TGTGCCAGCAGCCCTCTCGGGGACAGGGGTTTCTTT CASSPLGDRGFF
TRBJ2-1 NA TRBD2 TRBV2 TGTGCCAGCAAATCGGCGGGACTAGCGGTCTACAATGAGCAGTTCTTC CASKSAGLAVYNEQFF
TRBJ1-1 NA NA TRBV2 TGTGCCAGCAGTGAAAGTCTGGGGAGGACTGAAGCTTTCTTT CASSESLGRTEAFF
TRBJ2-7 NA NA TRBV5-4 TGTGCCAGCAGCCCGAGGTCAGAAACAAGCTCCTACGAGCAGTACTTC CASSPRSETSSYEQYF
TRBJ2-3 NA NA TRBV7-2 TGTGCCAGCAGCTCAAATCGGGGGGCGGATACGCAGTATTTT CASSSNRGADTQYF
TRBJ1-5 NA TRBD1 TRBV2 TGTGCCAGCAGCGGGACAGGGGGCTTTCAGCCCCAGCATTTT CASSGTGGFQPQHF